Below, 7 T cell receptor beta chains from the same sample are listed, as sequenced in a study of a mutant IDH1 vaccine in newly diagnosed glioma. TCRdb's table, derived via immunoSEQ multiplex PCR, lists solely in-frame clones and lacks some. This sample has about 54,000 clones, with 70% to 90% found just once. Time point defined: baseline, week 1 (first vaccination visit). Treatment indicated: pre-vaccination baseline after standard-of-care therapy. The material sequenced was PBMCs, taken from a glioma patient treated with radiotherapy, temozolomide or both. The receptors come from a young man with glioma.

This clone appeared once. The rearrangement uses TRBV14 and TRBJ1-3; a weak D match, TRBD1 (6 bases). The V end lost 3 bases, the J end lost 2 bases, and 23 bases lay between the germline ends. Looked up from germline, CDR1 is SGHDN and CDR2 is FVKESK. CDR3 length equals 19 residues. The CDR3 nucleotides read TGTGCCAGCAGCCAGGGGGGGGGCAGGGCTATTTTGGCTGGAAACACCATATATTTT. As protein: CASSQGGGRAILAGNTIYF. Complete variable domain (other parts from reference TRBV14 and TRBJ1-3): EAGVTQFPSHSVIEKGQTVTLRCDPISGHDNLYWYRRVMGKEIKFLLHFVKESKQDESGMPNNRFLAERTGGTYSTLKVQPAELEDSGVYFCASSQGGGRAILAGNTIYFGEGSWLTVV.

This clone appeared a few times. V usage is TRBV19 and J usage is TRBJ2-7; D is perhaps TRBD2 (5 bases). CDR1 is LNHDA and CDR2 is SQIVND in the germline V gene (reference sequence). The CDR3 sequence is 17 residues long. Trimming left V 1 base short and J 0 bases short, with 16 bases between. This chain's CDR3 is CASSIVLAGPVSYEQYF. In DNA, the CDR3 is TGTGCCAGTAGTATAGTTCTAGCTGGACCCGTCTCCTACGAGCAGTACTTC.

V and J are TRBV7-9 and TRBJ1-2; D gene ambiguous. The V end was cut by 5 bases, the J end by 3 bases, with 16 bases between. Germline V gene data show CDR1 as SEHNR and CDR2 as FQNEAQ (reference sequence). The CDR3 contains 15 residues. CDR3 nucleotide sequence: TGTGCCAGCAGCCCAGCAGGTGCGAAGTACTATGGCTACACCTTC. This encodes CASSPAGAKYYGYTF.

The V call is TRBV7-6, the J call TRBJ2-7; D tentatively fits TRBD1 or TRBD2 (5 bases each). Trimming removed 1 base from V and 1 base from J, with 11 bases in between. The CDR3 totals 15 residues. Germline assignment: CDR1 SGHVS and CDR2 FNYEAQ. The CDR3 sequence: CASSLVGGPSYEQYF. In DNA, the CDR3 is TGTGCCAGCAGCTTAGTTGGGGGTCCATCCTACGAGCAGTACTTC.

The rearrangement links TRBV11-2 to TRBJ1-1, with D possibly being TRBD1 (5 bases). The V end was cut by 5 bases, the J end by 2 bases, with 18 bases between. Germline CDR1 is SGHAT and CDR2 is FQNNGV. CDR3 size: 16 residues. CDR3 amino acids: CASSPPPGGNNTEAFF. CDR3 DNA sequence: TGTGCCAGCAGCCCTCCCCCCGGGGGAAACAACACTGAAGCTTTCTTT.

The chain uses TRBV27 and TRBJ2-7; D is perhaps TRBD2 (6 bases). The CDR3 is 12 amino acids. CDR1 is MNHEY, CDR2 SMNVEV, per germline (reference sequence). Trimming took 5 bases from V and 6 from J, leaving 11 bases between them. CDR3 loop: CASSLGTSEQYF. The CDR3 nucleotides read TGTGCCAGCAGTCTCGGGACTTCCGAGCAGTACTTC.

V usage is TRBV6-1 and J usage is TRBJ1-5; D is unclear. The CDR3 is 14 residues long. Trimming pared 3 bases from V and 0 bases from J, leaving 6 bases between. Looked up from germline, CDR1 is MNHNS and CDR2 is SASEGT. The CDR3: CASSEVYSNQPQHF. CDR3 DNA: TGTGCCAGCAGTGAGGTCTATAGCAATCAGCCCCAGCATTTT.